Shown below are 30 T cell receptor beta chains from a single sample sequenced in a study of T-cell reconstitution after alpha-beta-depleted transplantation in children. The TCRbeta library was prepared with unique molecular identifiers. TCRdb re-analysed the PCR reads in MiXCR, keeping a single row per CDR3 protein. This repertoire shows 250,000 to 400,000 distinct CDR3 sequences, around 25% found once; its top ten account for around 9.9%. The sequencing used PBMCs, mostly from graft donor cells, collected 180 days after TCRalphabeta/CD19-depleted stem cell transplant. The source is a male patient aged 5 to 17 who had a stem cell transplant for acute lymphoblastic leukemia, so the T cells may come from the graft donor.

The chain links TRBV29-1 to TRBJ1-2; tentative D call: TRBD1 (6 bases). CDR1 is SQVTM and CDR2 is ANQGSEA in the germline V gene. The CDR3 sequence is 14 residues long. The V and J ends lost 1 base and 4 bases respectively, with 13 bases between them. CDR3 nucleotides: TGCAGCGTTGAAGCTAGGGGGGGGAGCTATGGCTACACCTTC. It yields the protein CSVEARGGSYGYTF.

This clonotype was recorded a few times. V is TRBV20-1 and J is TRBJ1-5, with 9 bases aligning to TRBD1. The CDR3 length is 13 residues. Germline assignment: CDR1 DFQATT and CDR2 SNEGSKA (reference sequence). V gave up 6 bases and J gave up 7 bases; unmatched junction bases: 7. CDR3 nucleotides: TGCAGTGCCGCCCGGGACAGGGCCCAGCCCCAGCATTTT. Residues: CSAARDRAQPQHF.

At least ten counts were recorded for this clonotype. This chain links TRBV7-9 with TRBJ1-2; 10 bases are a match to TRBD1. V was clipped by 4 bases and J by 4 bases; unmatched bases: 9. Germline assignment: CDR1 SEHNR and CDR2 FQNEAQ (reference sequence). The CDR3 consists of 16 residues. DNA of the CDR3: TGTGCCAGCAGCTCCCGGGACAGGGGTAGAAGCTATGGCTACACCTTC. It specifies CASSSRDRGRSYGYTF.

The chain is built from TRBV24-1 and TRBJ2-1, with 10 bases identical to TRBD1. The trim removed 4 bases at V and 1 base at J, leaving 6 bases unmatched. This CDR3 is built from 17 residues. Germline-derived CDR1 and CDR2 are KGHDR and SFDVKD. The CDR3 protein is CATSEQGQGLSYNEQFF. The CDR3 DNA reads as TGTGCCACCAGTGAACAGGGACAGGGGTTGTCCTACAATGAGCAGTTCTTC.

This chain uses TRBV5-6 with TRBJ2-1; 7 nucleotides align to TRBD2. J lost 0 bases, V lost 0 bases, and 6 bases had no gene match. This CDR3 comprises 17 residues. Germline V lookup: CDR1 SGHDT, CDR2 YYEEEE. CDR3 in DNA: TGTGCCAGCAGCTTGGCTAGAGGGAGGGCCTCCTACAATGAGCAGTTCTTC. Translation gives CASSLARGRASYNEQFF.

This clonotype came up once. V gene TRBV3-1 combines with J gene TRBJ2-1; D is possibly TRBD2 (5 bases). With 5 bases removed from V and 4 bases from J, the gap between germline ends came to 18 bases. CDR1 and CDR2 from the germline V gene are LGHDT and YNNKEL (reference sequence). The CDR3 totals 16 residues. The CDR3 nucleotides read TGTGCCAGCAGCGACCACGGTGGAGGAGGTTACAATGAGCAGTTCTTC. It specifies CASSDHGGGGYNEQFF.

This chain links TRBV7-9 with TRBJ2-7; D gene uncertain. Germline V gene lookup returns CDR1 SEHNR and CDR2 FQNEAQ (reference sequence). The ends were cut back, 4 bases at V and 3 bases at J, with 13 bases in the middle. The CDR3 spans 14 residues. The CDR3, as DNA: TGTGCCAGCAGCTGGGGAAATAATCTCTACGAGCAGTACTTC. Protein product: CASSWGNNLYEQYF.

In its sample, this clonotype was seen a few times. The V and J genes are TRBV20-1 and TRBJ2-7; TRBD2 aligns across 9 bases. J lost 2 bases, V lost 4 bases, and 6 bases had no gene match. This CDR3 spans 14 amino acids. In germline, CDR1 is DFQATT, CDR2 SNEGSKA (reference sequence). In DNA, the CDR3 is TGCAGTGCTAACGGACTAGCGTCCGCCTACGAGCAGTACTTC. This encodes CSANGLASAYEQYF.

The chain uses TRBV6-2 or TRBV6-3 and TRBJ2-7, with TRBD2 matching 7 bases. Per the germline V gene, CDR1 is MNHEY and CDR2 is SVGEGT. V was clipped by 5 bases and J by 3 bases; unmatched bases: 7. This CDR3 has 14 amino acids. The CDR3 DNA reads as TGTGCCAGCAGTCCCCCAGCGGGGAACTACGAGCAGTACTTC. Residues: CASSPPAGNYEQYF.

A few counts support this clonotype. This chain uses TRBV5-1 with TRBJ2-2, with D unresolved. This CDR3 is 16 amino acids long. With 7 bases removed from V and 0 bases from J, the gap between germline ends came to 16 bases. The germline CDR1 and CDR2 sequences are SGHRS and YFSETQ. The CDR3 DNA is TGCGCCAGCGCCCCCAGGCGTCATCCGAACACCGGGGAGCTGTTTTTT. Translated: CASAPRRHPNTGELFF.

This clonotype appeared a few times. CDR3 nucleotide sequence: TGTGCCAGCAGCCAATGGACTAGCGGGAGTCCAGATACGCAGTATTTT. Protein: CASSQWTSGSPDTQYF. The rearrangement links TRBV14 to TRBJ2-3, with 13 bases fitting TRBD2. CDR1 and CDR2 from the germline V gene are SGHDN and FVKESK. The V gene end was trimmed by 2 bases and the J gene end by 4 bases; junction bases not matched to a gene: 3. This CDR3 comprises 16 residues.

This clonotype was recorded a few times. The V and J genes are TRBV4-1 and TRBJ2-7, with a weak D call TRBD1 (5 bases). The CDR3 is made up of 15 amino acids. The germline V and J ends were trimmed by 1 base and 3 bases, with 13 bases remaining between them. The V gene's germline CDR1 is MGHRA and CDR2 YSYEKL. The CDR3 DNA is TGCGCCAGCAGCCAAGTGGGCAGGGTGAACTACGAGCAGTACTTC. As protein: CASSQVGRVNYEQYF.

This clonotype was observed many times. The CDR3 spells CASSLALDPSYEQYF. The CDR3 coding sequence is TGTGCCAGCAGTTTGGCGTTGGATCCCTCCTACGAGCAGTACTTC. This chain uses TRBV27 with TRBJ2-7; no definite D call. The CDR3 is 15 amino acids. Germline CDR1 MNHEY, CDR2 SMNVEV (reference sequence). V was cut by 3 bases and J by 0 bases, with 12 bases left in between.

This chain links TRBV12-3 or TRBV12-4 with TRBJ2-1; D may be TRBD2 (6 bases). V lost 6 bases, J lost 2 bases, and 23 bases lay in between. The CDR3 contains 18 residues. The CDR3 DNA reads TGTGCCAGCAGCCCACTCCTCTGGGGGGACCCCCCCTACAATGAGCAGTTCTTC. This codes for CASSPLLWGDPPYNEQFF.

This clonotype showed up just a few times. The V and J genes are TRBV24-1 and TRBJ2-1; maybe TRBD2 (5 bases). CDR3 length equals 17 residues. The germline V gene has CDR1 KGHDR and CDR2 SFDVKD. Trimming shortened V by 0 bases and J by 13 bases, and 24 bases separated the two germline ends. CDR3 region: CATSDLPGLGPTRQQFF. The CDR3 DNA reads TGTGCCACCAGTGATTTGCCCGGTTTGGGCCCAACTAGACAACAGTTCTTC.

This clonotype has more than one count but fewer than ten. The CDR3 DNA reads TGTGCCAGCAGCCCATGGGGCGCCCTAGCCAAAAACATTCAGTACTTC. This translates into CASSPWGALAKNIQYF. This sequence joins TRBV3-1 and TRBJ2-4; maybe TRBD1 (5 bases). The CDR3 covers 16 residues. V was clipped by 4 bases and J by 0 bases, with 13 bases between them. Germline-derived CDR1 and CDR2 are LGHDT and YNNKEL (reference sequence).

The sample holds a few counts of this clonotype. The gene calls are TRBV5-1 and TRBJ1-1; tentative D call: TRBD1 (6 bases). Per germline, CDR1 SGHRS and CDR2 YFSETQ. The CDR3 is 11 amino acids. Trimming pared 6 bases from V and 12 bases from J, leaving 15 bases between. Written as DNA, the CDR3 is TGCGCCAGCAACCGGGACATCGAGACTTTCTTT. Translated: CASNRDIETFF. The full variable domain, rest sourced from reference TRBV5-1 and TRBJ1-1, is KAGVTQTPRYLIKTRGQQVTLSCSPISGHRSVSWYQQTPGQGLQFLFEYFSETQRNKGNFPGRFSGRQFSNSRSEMNVSTLELGDSALYLCASNRDIETFFGQGTRLTVV.

This clonotype has only a few counts. V gene TRBV11-3 combines with J gene TRBJ2-2, with unresolved D. Germline V gives CDR1 SGHNT, CDR2 YENEEA. V was pared by 5 bases and J by 5 bases, with 18 bases between. CDR3 length: 16 amino acids. CDR3 sequence: CASSRRGPPRTGELFF. DNA for the CDR3: TGTGCCAGCAGCCGCCGAGGCCCACCGCGGACCGGGGAGCTGTTTTTT.

There are many counts of this clonotype. V and J are TRBV7-2 and TRBJ2-7; 11 nucleotides match TRBD2. CDR1 and CDR2 from the germline V gene are SGHTA and FQGNSA. CDR3 length: 13 amino acids. The junction had 3 bases not matched to a gene; V was cut back by 8 bases and J by 3 bases. CDR3 in amino acids: CASSGTSGYEQYF. In DNA form, the CDR3 reads TGTGCCAGCTCGGGGACTAGCGGCTACGAGCAGTACTTC. The full variable domain, completed using reference TRBV7-2 and TRBJ2-7, is GAGVSQSPSNKVTEKGKDVELRCDPISGHTALYWYRQSLGQGLEFLIYFQGNSAPDKSGLPSDRFSAERTGGSVSTLTIQRTQQEDSAVYLCASSGTSGYEQYFGPGTRLTVT.

This clonotype turned up a few times. The gene calls are TRBV9 and TRBJ2-1, with 14 bases identical to TRBD2. CDR1 is SGDLS, CDR2 YYNGEE, per germline. The CDR3 contains 17 residues. Trimming cost V 3 bases and J 8 bases; bases outside gene matches: 10. CDR3 residues: CASSATTSGRAGDEQFF. CDR3 nucleotides: TGTGCCAGCAGCGCCACGACTAGCGGGAGGGCCGGCGATGAGCAGTTCTTC.

This clonotype was seen ten or more times. This sequence joins TRBV7-8 and TRBJ2-5; TRBD2 is a possible D gene (6 bases). Trimming cost V 1 base and J 1 base, with 7 bases left between them. Germline-derived CDR1 and CDR2 are SGHVS and FQNEAQ. The CDR3 is 14 amino acids. This CDR3 is CASSLGGGQETQYF. CDR3 sequence (DNA): TGTGCCAGCAGCTTAGGGGGAGGCCAAGAGACCCAGTACTTC.

The V and J genes are TRBV29-1 and TRBJ1-5; no definite D call. This CDR3 has 13 residues. The germline V gene has CDR1 SQVTM and CDR2 ANQGSEA. The germline V and J ends were trimmed by 4 bases and 4 bases, with 11 bases remaining between them. The chain's CDR3 is CSVVLRTNQPQHF. CDR3 nucleotide sequence: TGCAGCGTTGTATTACGGACTAATCAGCCCCAGCATTTT.

This clonotype has a count of ten or more. The chain carries TRBV20-1 and TRBJ2-3; 15 positions match TRBD2. V dropped 0 bases and J dropped 2; count of bases not matched to a gene: 12. The CDR3 totals 20 residues. Germline V lookup: CDR1 DFQATT, CDR2 SNEGSKA (reference sequence). CDR3 in DNA: TGCAGTGCTAGAGATCCCGGACTAGCGGGAGGGCCCGCCTTCACAGATACGCAGTATTTT. This encodes CSARDPGLAGGPAFTDTQYF.

The gene calls are TRBV14 and TRBJ2-7; D gene unclear. The germline gives CDR1 SGHDN, CDR2 FVKESK. The CDR3 runs to 14 residues. The germline V and J ends were trimmed by 4 bases and 5 bases, with 15 bases remaining between them. The CDR3 loop is CASSLPRLPHEQYF. The DNA of the CDR3 is TGTGCCAGCAGCCTCCCTCGACTTCCCCACGAGCAGTACTTC.

The chain joins TRBV6-4 to TRBJ2-1; 9 nucleotides line up with TRBD1. Germline CDR1 reads MRHNA; CDR2 reads SNTAGT. Losses at the gene ends were 6 bases for V and 5 bases for J; bases not matched to a gene: 5. The CDR3 extends over 14 amino acids. The DNA of the CDR3 is TGTGCCAGCAGCTTTGACAGGGGGGACAATGAGCAGTTCTTC. It codes for CASSFDRGDNEQFF.

There are a few counts of this clonotype. The chain uses TRBV18 and TRBJ2-7, with 8 bases lining up with TRBD1. CDR3 size: 15 residues. V gave up 6 bases and J gave up 0 bases; unmatched junction bases: 7. Per the germline V gene, CDR1 is KGHSH and CDR2 is LQKENI. As DNA, the CDR3 is TGTGCCAGCTCCACCGGCACAGGGGGCTCCTACGAGCAGTACTTC. Its translation: CASSTGTGGSYEQYF.

This clonotype was found a few times. The chain uses TRBV3-1 and TRBJ2-7; D may correspond to TRBD1 or TRBD2 (6 bases each). This CDR3 has 16 amino acids. Germline loops: CDR1 LGHDT, CDR2 YNNKEL (reference sequence). V was cut by 3 bases and J by 3 bases, with 18 bases left in between. CDR3 loop: CASSHKGAAGHYEQYF. CDR3 bases: TGTGCCAGCAGCCACAAAGGTGCTGCGGGACACTACGAGCAGTACTTC.

This clonotype was observed a handful of times. The chain links TRBV9 to TRBJ2-5; D is uncertain. This CDR3 is built from 14 residues. Germline V gene sequence: CDR1 SGDLS, CDR2 YYNGEE. V shed 2 bases and J shed 4 bases, with 12 bases lying between them. DNA for the CDR3: TGTGCCAGCAGCGTTGGTCCGCTGACAGAGACCCAGTACTTC. Protein product: CASSVGPLTETQYF.

The chain has TRBV25-1 and TRBJ2-1; D not resolved. V gave up 10 bases and J gave up 4 bases, with 14 bases separating them. The CDR3 is made up of 13 amino acids. In germline, CDR1 is MGHDK, CDR2 SYGVNS. CDR3 protein: CATTDIQYNEQFF. For the CDR3, the DNA is TGTGCCACAACAGATATCCAGTACAATGAGCAGTTCTTC.

This clonotype appeared a few times. The rearrangement joins TRBV7-9 to TRBJ2-2; D gene ambiguous. V lost 1 base and J 0 bases, leaving 6 bases between the germline ends. The germline CDR1 and CDR2 sequences are SEHNR and FQNEAQ (reference sequence). The CDR3 covers 15 residues. DNA for the CDR3: TGTGCCAGCAGCTTAGTAGACCCGAACACCGGGGAGCTGTTTTTT. This gives the protein CASSLVDPNTGELFF.